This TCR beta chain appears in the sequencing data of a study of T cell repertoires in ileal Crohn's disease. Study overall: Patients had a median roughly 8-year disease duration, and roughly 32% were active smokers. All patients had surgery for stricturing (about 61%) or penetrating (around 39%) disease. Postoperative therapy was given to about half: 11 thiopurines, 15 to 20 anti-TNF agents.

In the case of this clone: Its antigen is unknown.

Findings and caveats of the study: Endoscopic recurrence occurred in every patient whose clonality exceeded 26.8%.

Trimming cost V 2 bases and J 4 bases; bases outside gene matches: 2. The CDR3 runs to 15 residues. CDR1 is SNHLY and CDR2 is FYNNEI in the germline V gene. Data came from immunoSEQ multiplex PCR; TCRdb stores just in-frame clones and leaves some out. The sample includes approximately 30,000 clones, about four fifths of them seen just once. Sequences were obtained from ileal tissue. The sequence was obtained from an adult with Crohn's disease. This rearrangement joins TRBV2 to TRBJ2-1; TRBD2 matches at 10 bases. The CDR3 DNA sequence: TGTGCCAGCAGTGAAAAACTAGCGGGATACAATGAGCAGTTCTTC. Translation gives CASSEKLAGYNEQFF.